This TCR beta chain was recovered during a study of cytomegalovirus exposure and HLA in healthy donors. Study-wide results and limits: Most observed TCR sequences were rare, whereas some public TCRs were detected in many donors. There were a few CMV-associated chains whose specificity for CMV antigens was confirmed in vitro.

This clone was detected only once. Its antigen is unknown. Only in-frame clones appear in the TCRdb table, and some are missing; sequencing was by immunoSEQ multiplex PCR. Here the sample spans about 48,000 clones, 80% to 90% being singletons. V trimming: 1 base; J trimming: 3 bases; junction bases outside the gene matches: 2. The germline gives CDR1 MNHEY, CDR2 SMNVEV (reference sequence). The CDR3 extends over 14 amino acids. The receptor was derived from a young woman in good health and CMV-seronegative. The sequenced material came from PBMCs. The chain employs TRBV27 and TRBJ2-7, with 8 bases lining up with TRBD2. CDR3 in amino acids: CASSLFGGGYEQYF. CDR3 DNA sequence: TGTGCCAGCAGTTTATTCGGGGGGGGCTACGAGCAGTACTTC.